The 16 T cell receptor beta chains below come from one sample, sequenced in a study of Ad26.COV2.S vaccination and SARS-CoV-2 variants. The treatment is: roughly 20 received Ad26.COV2.S at low or high dose, single or two shots; roughly 5 received placebo; per-sample allocation not given. All samples were drawn on day 63, counting from the first vaccine or placebo injection. Sequencing was performed with immunoSEQ multiplex PCR; in TCRdb, only in-frame clones are kept and a portion is missing. The sample includes a few hundred thousand clones, about nine tenths seen only once; the top ten take around 3.5%. Sample: peripheral blood, taken in a trial of Ad26.COV2.S vaccine versus placebo. All receptors derive from a person between 18 and 60 years old who received the Ad26.COV2.S COVID-19 vaccine or a placebo.

This rearrangement joins TRBV5-1 to TRBJ2-2, with 7 bases lining up with TRBD2. CDR1 and CDR2 (germline): SGHRS, YFSETQ. J gave up 7 bases and V 2 bases, and 11 bases lay outside the gene matches. The CDR3 consists of 16 residues. CDR3 bases: TGCGCCAGCAGCTTAGGAGCGGGGCCCGTGGGCGGGGAGCTGTTTTTT. This codes for CASSLGAGPVGGELFF.

The V gene is TRBV6-2 or TRBV6-3, the J gene TRBJ1-3; D is uncertain. Germline CDR1 MNHEY, CDR2 SVGEGT. This CDR3 comprises 12 residues. V dropped 6 bases and J dropped 8 bases, with 11 bases sitting between them. This CDR3 is CASSHRMDTIYF. The CDR3 region has the DNA TGTGCCAGCAGCCACCGAATGGACACCATATATTTT.

The chain joins TRBV14 to TRBJ1-3; tentative D call: TRBD1 (5 bases). CDR3 size: 15 residues. Germline loops: CDR1 SGHDN, CDR2 FVKESK. V was shortened by 2 bases and J by 3 bases, with 11 bases between the two germline ends. CDR3 in amino acids: CASSQTGGGGNTIYF. In DNA, the CDR3 is TGTGCCAGCAGCCAAACCGGGGGAGGTGGAAACACCATATATTTT.

The rearrangement joins TRBV14 to TRBJ2-5; perhaps TRBD2 as D (6 bases). The CDR3 length is 14 residues. Trimming took off 5 bases at V and 7 bases at J, with 17 bases between the two ends. CDR1 is SGHDN, CDR2 FVKESK, per germline. The chain's CDR3 is CASSTITQEGTQYF. The CDR3 DNA is TGTGCCAGCAGCACGATTACGCAGGAGGGGACCCAGTACTTC.

V gene TRBV3-1 (or the pseudogene TRBV3-2) combines with J gene TRBJ1-6; D gene unclear. There are 16 residues in the CDR3. V shed 1 base and J shed 10 bases, with 17 bases lying between them. Germline assignment: CDR1 LGHDT and CDR2 YNNKEL (reference sequence). CDR3 amino acids: CASSQGGLGGRSPLHF. DNA of the CDR3: TGTGCCAGCAGCCAAGGAGGATTGGGTGGTCGGTCACCCCTCCACTTT.

J is TRBJ1-1 and V is TRBV27; D might be TRBD1 (6 bases). This CDR3 spans 14 amino acids. V lost 1 base and J lost 4, with 10 bases in between. Germline V gives CDR1 MNHEY, CDR2 SMNVEV (reference sequence). The DNA for the CDR3 is TGTGCCAGCAGTTTATGGGGGGCCGGCACTGAAGCTTTCTTT. Translating gives CASSLWGAGTEAFF.

V is TRBV7-2 and J is TRBJ1-1; no reliable D call. The germline V gene has CDR1 SGHTA and CDR2 FQGNSA. CDR3 length: 14 residues. V was pared by 3 bases and J by 1 base, with 9 bases between. CDR3 sequence: CASSFDWENTEAFF. CDR3 DNA sequence: TGTGCCAGCAGCTTTGACTGGGAGAACACTGAAGCTTTCTTT. Combining the CDR3 with reference TRBV7-2 and TRBJ1-1 gives the whole variable domain GAGVSQSPSNKVTEKGKDVELRCDPISGHTALYWYRQSLGQGLEFLIYFQGNSAPDKSGLPSDRFSAERTGGSVSTLTIQRTQQEDSAVYLCASSFDWENTEAFFGQGTRLTVV.

This chain links TRBV9 with TRBJ2-1; 10 bases are a match to TRBD2. The CDR3 has 15 residues. CDR1 and CDR2 from the germline V gene are SGDLS and YYNGEE. The J segment lost 6 bases and the V segment lost 0 bases, leaving 3 bases of the junction unmatched. The CDR3 coding sequence is TGTGCCAGCAGCGTAGGTAGCGGGGGGCTCAATGAGCAGTTCTTC. Its protein product is CASSVGSGGLNEQFF. Full variable domain (remainder filled in from reference TRBV9 and TRBJ2-1): DSGVTQTPKHLITATGQRVTLRCSPRSGDLSVYWYQQSLDQGLQFLIQYYNGEERAKGNILERFSAQQFPDLHSELNLSSLELGDSALYFCASSVGSGGLNEQFFGPGTRLTVL.

This chain links TRBV4-1 with TRBJ1-5; weak D call: TRBD1 (6 bases). The CDR3 runs to 16 residues. Germline assignment: CDR1 MGHRA and CDR2 YSYEKL. V shed 3 bases and J shed 1 base, with 13 bases lying between them. CDR3 nucleotides: TGCGCCAGCAGCCAGGGGGCCGCCAGAAGCAATCAGCCCCAGCATTTT. It translates to CASSQGAARSNQPQHF.

This rearrangement joins TRBV29-1 to TRBJ1-4; D uncertain. CDR1 and CDR2 from the germline V gene are SQVTM and ANQGSEA. The CDR3 is made up of 12 amino acids. The V and J ends lost 4 bases and 8 bases respectively, with 11 bases between them. The CDR3 nucleotides read TGCAGCGTTGGCTTCCAACGGGAAAAACTGTTTTTT. As protein: CSVGFQREKLFF.

The V gene is TRBV25-1, the J gene TRBJ2-7; D unresolved. Germline lookup yields CDR1 MGHDK and CDR2 SYGVNS. V lost 4 bases and J lost 4, with 11 bases in between. The length of the CDR3 is 13 residues. CDR3 nucleotides: TGTGCCAGCAGTGCATGGAATCAATACGAGCAGTACTTC. It yields the protein CASSAWNQYEQYF.

The gene calls are TRBV12-5 and TRBJ2-7; D might be TRBD2 (6 bases). The CDR3 is 13 amino acids. Germline loops: CDR1 LGHNT, CDR2 FRNRAP. Trimming shortened V by 6 bases and J by 1 base, and 10 bases separated the two germline ends. In DNA, the CDR3 is TGTGCTAGTGGCAGTGGGACTTCCTACGAGCAGTACTTC. This gives the protein CASGSGTSYEQYF.

The chain has TRBV10-2 and TRBJ2-3, with D perhaps being TRBD1 or TRBD2 (5 bases each). CDR1 and CDR2 (germline): WSHSY, SAAADI. The V end lost 10 bases, the J end lost 4 bases, and 24 bases lay between the germline ends. CDR3 length: 16 amino acids. The CDR3 DNA is TGCGCCACCGACAAGGGAACAGGACTCCCGGCAGATACGCAGTATTTT. Translating gives CATDKGTGLPADTQYF.

The genes are TRBV5-1 and TRBJ1-1; TRBD1 might be the D (6 bases). The CDR3 has 13 residues. Germline V lookup: CDR1 SGHRS, CDR2 YFSETQ. V was shortened by 5 bases and J by 4 bases, with 12 bases between the two germline ends. The CDR3 reads CASSWDKGTEAFF. CDR3 DNA: TGCGCCAGCAGTTGGGACAAGGGCACTGAAGCTTTCTTT.

The V call is TRBV30, the J call TRBJ2-3; D is ambiguous. Trimming removed 2 bases at V and 2 bases at J, with 5 bases between. Germline CDR1 GTSNPN, CDR2 SVGIG (reference sequence). There are 12 residues in the CDR3. CDR3 coding DNA: TGTGCCTGGAGTCCTCTCACAGATACGCAGTATTTT. The encoded protein is CAWSPLTDTQYF.

The chain is built from TRBV29-1 and TRBJ2-7; perhaps D is TRBD1 or TRBD2 (5 bases each). Trimming stripped 0 bases from V and 6 bases from J, with 12 bases between. CDR1 is SQVTM, CDR2 ANQGSEA, per germline. This CDR3 contains 13 residues. CDR3 loop: CSVEDLAGIEQYF. CDR3 DNA: TGCAGCGTTGAAGATCTAGCAGGGATCGAGCAGTACTTC.